The 15 T cell receptor beta chains below were found in one sample sequenced in a study of chemoradiotherapy in HPV16-positive cancers. Generated by immunoSEQ multiplex PCR, the TCRdb table keeps only in-frame clones and is missing some. The sample has 4,000 to 5,000 clones, roughly 90% seen once. This material consisted of tumor tissue, taken from a patient who underwent chemoradiotherapy. The receptors derive from a human donor with HPV-associated anogenital cancer.

This clone has only one observation. This chain joins TRBV2 and TRBJ1-1, with D unclear. The ends were cut back, 9 bases at V and 0 bases at J, with 5 bases in the middle. This CDR3 has 11 residues. Germline CDR1 and CDR2: SNHLY and FYNNEI. CDR3 nucleotides: TGTGCCAGATCAGTGAACACTGAAGCTTTCTTT. This codes for CARSVNTEAFF. Based on the CDR3 plus reference TRBV2 and TRBJ1-1, the full variable domain is EPEVTQTPSHQVTQMGQEVILRCVPISNHLYFYWYRQILGQKVEFLVSFYNNEISEKSEIFDDQFSVERPDGSNFTLKIRSTKLEDSAMYFCARSVNTEAFFGQGTRLTVV.

The V gene is TRBV28, the J gene TRBJ1-6; 7 bases fit TRBD1. The V gene end was trimmed by 0 bases and the J gene end by 7 bases; junction bases not matched to a gene: 3. Germline V gene lookup returns CDR1 MDHEN and CDR2 SYDVKM. The CDR3 runs to 15 residues. In DNA form, the CDR3 reads TGTGCCAGCAGTTTATGGACAGGGAGAAATTCACCCCTCCACTTT. Translated: CASSLWTGRNSPLHF. The full variable domain, with the rest looked up from reference TRBV28 and TRBJ1-6, is DVKVTQSSRYLVKRTGEKVFLECVQDMDHENMFWYRQDPGLGLRLIYFSYDVKMKEKGDIPEGYSVSREKKERFSLILESASTNQTSMYLCASSLWTGRNSPLHFGNGTRLTVT.

The chain uses TRBV28 and TRBJ2-2, with 8 bases identical to TRBD2. The CDR3 runs to 15 residues. CDR1 MDHEN and CDR2 SYDVKM come from the germline V gene. Trimming cost V 5 bases and J 1 base; bases outside gene matches: 3. CDR3 sequence: CASSPTSGNTGELFF. CDR3 sequence (DNA): TGTGCCAGCAGTCCTACTAGCGGGAACACCGGGGAGCTGTTTTTT.

This chain connects TRBV10-3 to TRBJ2-1, with 10 bases matching TRBD2. Germline V lookup: CDR1 ENHRY, CDR2 SYGVKD. The length of the CDR3 is 14 residues. The V segment lost 9 bases and the J segment 5 bases; nucleotides outside the gene matches: 7. CDR3 bases: TGTGCCATGTCTGTTAGCGGGGGGCACAATGAGCAGTTCTTC. This sequence encodes CAMSVSGGHNEQFF.

The chain combines TRBV7-8 with TRBJ2-5, with unresolved D. The germline V gene encodes CDR1 SGHVS and CDR2 FQNEAQ. The CDR3 length is 13 residues. Deletions cut 1 base from V and 2 bases from J, with 5 bases between. CDR3 coding DNA: TGTGCCAGCAGCTTAGACAGACAAGAGACCCAGTACTTC. Translation gives CASSLDRQETQYF.

V is TRBV5-4 and J is TRBJ2-6; D uncertain. The germline gives CDR1 SGHNT, CDR2 YYREEE (reference sequence). Trimming removed 7 bases at V and 1 base at J, with 0 bases between. CDR3 length equals 11 residues. Here the CDR3 DNA reads TGTGCCAGCTCTGGGGCCAACGTCCTGACTTTC. This encodes CASSGANVLTF.

The genes are TRBV19 and TRBJ1-4, with unresolved D. This CDR3 region has 15 residues. Germline V gene data show CDR1 as LNHDA and CDR2 as SQIVND (reference sequence). The V end was cut by 5 bases, the J end by 6 bases, with 16 bases between. The DNA of the CDR3 is TGTGCCAGTAGTCTACTGGGCAGGCAAGATGAAAAACTGTTTTTT. Protein product: CASSLLGRQDEKLFF.

The chain joins TRBV19 to TRBJ1-5; D possibly corresponds to TRBD1 (5 bases). The CDR3 runs 16 residues. V lost 6 bases, J lost 3 bases, and 18 bases lay in between. Germline CDR1 is LNHDA and CDR2 is SQIVND (reference sequence). The CDR3 coding sequence is TGTGCCAGTAGACCGAGCCAGGGTAGGACCAATCAGCCCCAGCATTTT. Protein sequence: CASRPSQGRTNQPQHF.

The chain employs TRBV30 and TRBJ1-2, with D possibly being TRBD1 (5 bases). The germline V gene encodes CDR1 GTSNPN and CDR2 SVGIG (reference sequence). The CDR3 length is 13 residues. Trimming shortened V by 7 bases and J by 7 bases, and 19 bases separated the two germline ends. The chain's CDR3 is CASRPSGFGGYTF. CDR3 bases: TGTGCCTCCAGACCTTCAGGGTTTGGTGGCTACACCTTC.

The chain links TRBV5-6 to TRBJ2-1, with a weak D call TRBD1 (5 bases). The CDR3 is 13 amino acids. In germline, CDR1 is SGHDT, CDR2 YYEEEE. V was cut by 2 bases and J by 8 bases, with 11 bases left in between. CDR3 in DNA: TGTGCCAGCAGCTTCCCGACAGTGCATGAGCAGTTCTTC. Its protein is CASSFPTVHEQFF.

V usage is TRBV7-8 and J usage is TRBJ2-5; D is perhaps TRBD2 (6 bases). The CDR3 spans 14 residues. CDR1 and CDR2 (germline): SGHVS, FQNEAQ. Trimming cost V 6 bases and J 1 base, with 12 bases left between them. CDR3 DNA sequence: TGTGCCAGCAGATTTGGACTACGCCAAGAGACCCAGTACTTC. It is translated as CASRFGLRQETQYF.

The chain carries TRBV5-1 and TRBJ2-5; TRBD1 matches 7 bases. CDR3 size: 14 residues. Germline V gives CDR1 SGHRS, CDR2 YFSETQ. V lost 4 bases and J lost 5; bases outside the gene matches: 8. CDR3 sequence: CASSPNTGDETQYF. The CDR3 nucleotides read TGCGCCAGCAGCCCGAACACAGGGGATGAGACCCAGTACTTC.

The J gene is TRBJ1-1, the V gene TRBV25-1; maybe TRBD1 (5 bases). V gave up 0 bases and J gave up 3 bases, with 5 bases separating them. Germline loops: CDR1 MGHDK, CDR2 SYGVNS. The CDR3 covers 13 residues. The CDR3 loop is CASSEYRDTEAFF. CDR3 bases: TGTGCCAGCAGTGAATACAGGGACACTGAAGCTTTCTTT.

This chain links TRBV7-9 with TRBJ2-1; D call uncertain. V lost 0 bases and J 3 bases, leaving 3 bases between the germline ends. Germline values: CDR1 SEHNR, CDR2 FQNEAQ (reference sequence). The CDR3 runs 13 residues. As DNA, the CDR3 is TGTGCCAGCAGCTTAGCGTACTACAATGAGCAGTTCTTC. This encodes CASSLAYYNEQFF. The whole variable domain, filled in from reference TRBV7-9 and TRBJ2-1, reads DTGVSQNPRHKITKRGQNVTFRCDPISEHNRLYWYRQTLGQGPEFLTYFQNEAQLEKSRLLSDRFSAERPKGSFSTLEIQRTEQGDSAMYLCASSLAYYNEQFFGPGTRLTVL.

V and J are TRBV5-1 and TRBJ1-4; 9 bases map to TRBD1. Per the germline V gene, CDR1 is SGHRS and CDR2 is YFSETQ. After removal of 4 bases from V and 7 bases from J, the junction contained 5 bases not matched to a gene. The CDR3 has 14 residues. CDR3 nucleotides: TGCGCCAGCAGCCCTCGACAGGGGGGTGAAAAACTGTTTTTT. It specifies CASSPRQGGEKLFF.